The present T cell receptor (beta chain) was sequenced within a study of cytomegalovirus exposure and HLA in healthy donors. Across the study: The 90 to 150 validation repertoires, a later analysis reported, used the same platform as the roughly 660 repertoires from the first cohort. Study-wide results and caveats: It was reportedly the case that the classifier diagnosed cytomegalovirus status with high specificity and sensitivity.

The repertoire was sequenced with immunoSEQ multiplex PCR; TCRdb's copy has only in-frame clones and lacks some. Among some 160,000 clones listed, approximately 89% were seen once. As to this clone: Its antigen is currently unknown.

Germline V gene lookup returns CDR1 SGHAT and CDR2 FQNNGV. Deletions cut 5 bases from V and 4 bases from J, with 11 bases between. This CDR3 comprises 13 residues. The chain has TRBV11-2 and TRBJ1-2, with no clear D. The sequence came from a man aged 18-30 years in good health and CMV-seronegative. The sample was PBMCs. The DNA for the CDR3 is TGTGCCAGCAGCCCTGGACTTTTCTATGGCTACACCTTC. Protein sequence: CASSPGLFYGYTF.